This T cell receptor beta chain was identified in a study of blood T cell repertoires in COVID-19. For the study at large: Specimens from acute and convalescent COVID-19 originated in the United States, Italy and Spain. Sources were T cells, B-cell-depleted T cells, or PBMCs; the material itself was cDNA or gDNA.

V shed 1 base and J shed 1 base, with 14 bases lying between them. The CDR3 contains 16 residues. Germline V CDR1 and CDR2: MGHRA, YSYEKL. Patients from Seattle were sampled longitudinally, starting during active infection. Original processing methods: Amplification from reference gene primers served as the basis for estimated nucleated cell counts. Only in-frame clones appear in the TCRdb table, and some are missing; sequencing was by immunoSEQ multiplex PCR. For V, J and clone size, that table is used; D and trimming come from the DNA. The sample carries 300,000 to 350,000 clones, nearly 90% recorded once.

The specimen was peripheral blood. This chain uses TRBV4-1 with TRBJ2-7; possible D gene TRBD2, 6 bases. The receptor's source is a woman aged 40 to 49 with COVID-19, enrolled during active disease. CDR3 nucleotide sequence: TGCGCCAGCAGCCAAGTCGGGGGACTGGCTTCCTACGAGCAGTACTTC. It encodes CASSQVGGLASYEQYF.